This TCR beta chain was identified in a study of low-dose radiotherapy and immunotherapy resistance in tumors. Study information: A dose of 0.5 Gy per fraction was delivered to Cohort 1 every 2 weeks, for a total of 6.5 Gy. Intravenous ipilimumab 1 mg/kg every six weeks was given with nivolumab 240 mg every two weeks.

Those eligible were patients bearing advanced solid tumors lacking tumor-infiltrating lymphocytes. The CDR3 extends over 15 amino acids. V was pared by 6 bases and J by 2 bases, with 10 bases of the junction left unmatched. Germline V gene lookup returns CDR1 SQVTM and CDR2 ANQGSEA. TRAV- and TRBV-specific primers, spanning alpha and beta chains, primed first-strand cDNA. The TCRs were subjected to amplification over approximately 19 PCR cycles employing a constant-region primer in conjunction with a V-primer adapter. TCRdb reanalysed the reads using MiXCR and keeps one entry per CDR3 protein. Here the sample spans about 13,000 distinct CDR3 sequences, roughly 60% being singletons.

This receptor was taken from a human donor with advanced metastatic prostate, ovarian, gallbladder or colorectal cancer (not recorded which). This table probably holds off-target reads from a library built for another chain. The rearrangement links TRBV29-1 to TRBJ2-3, with 8 bases fitting TRBD2. The CDR3 DNA is TGCAGCGTCTCCCCTCCGGGGGGGACCACAGATACGCAGTATTTT. Protein product: CSVSPPGGTTDTQYF.